By proportion, the clone carrying this T cell receptor beta chain is medium-sized. Its target is not known. Findings and caveats of the study: Tumor Treg TCRs overlapped most with tumor naive CD4+ cells.

Germline values: CDR1 MGHRA, CDR2 YSYEKL. With V trimmed by 0 bases and J by 5 bases, 6 bases remained unmatched. CDR3 length: 16 residues. TCRdb independently ran MiXCR on the 5' RACE reads; one entry per CDR3 protein. The sample carries fewer than 15,000 distinct CDR3 sequences, about 25% recorded once. This TCR derives from a female donor with breast cancer. This chain joins TRBV4-1 and TRBJ2-3, with TRBD2 matching 9 bases. Sequenced input: naive CD4+ T cells sorted from blood. Subset meaning: naive CD4+ T cells, CD4+CD45RA+CD25-. The CDR3 reads CASSQESAGGLDTQYF. The CDR3 bases are TGCGCCAGCAGCCAAGAATCGGCGGGAGGGCTAGATACGCAGTATTTT.